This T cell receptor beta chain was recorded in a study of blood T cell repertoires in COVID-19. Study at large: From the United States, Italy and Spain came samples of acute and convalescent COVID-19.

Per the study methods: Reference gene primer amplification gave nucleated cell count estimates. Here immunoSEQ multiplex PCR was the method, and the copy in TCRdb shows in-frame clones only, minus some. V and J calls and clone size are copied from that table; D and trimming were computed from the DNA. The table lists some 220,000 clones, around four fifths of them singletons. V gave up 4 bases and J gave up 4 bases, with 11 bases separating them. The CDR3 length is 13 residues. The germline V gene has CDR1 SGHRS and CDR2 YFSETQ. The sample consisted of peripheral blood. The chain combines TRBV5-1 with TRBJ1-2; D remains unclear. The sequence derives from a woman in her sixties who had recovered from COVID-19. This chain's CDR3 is CASSVGHRYGYTF. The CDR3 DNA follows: TGCGCCAGCAGCGTCGGTCATCGCTATGGCTACACCTTC.